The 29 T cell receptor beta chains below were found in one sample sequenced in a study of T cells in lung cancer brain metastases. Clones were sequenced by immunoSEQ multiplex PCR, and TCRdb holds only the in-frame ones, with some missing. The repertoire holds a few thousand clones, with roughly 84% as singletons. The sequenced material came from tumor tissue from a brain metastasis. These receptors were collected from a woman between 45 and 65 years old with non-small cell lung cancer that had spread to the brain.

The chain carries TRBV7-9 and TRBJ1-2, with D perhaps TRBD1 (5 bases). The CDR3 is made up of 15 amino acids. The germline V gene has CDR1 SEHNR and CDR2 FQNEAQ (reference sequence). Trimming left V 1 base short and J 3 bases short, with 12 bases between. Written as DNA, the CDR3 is TGTGCCAGCAGCTTAGAGCTGGGGGGATACTATGGCTACACCTTC. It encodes CASSLELGGYYGYTF.

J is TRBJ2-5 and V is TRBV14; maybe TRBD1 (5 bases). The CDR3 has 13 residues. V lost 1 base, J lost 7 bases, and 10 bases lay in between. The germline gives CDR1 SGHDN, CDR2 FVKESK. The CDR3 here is CASSQAAQGTQYF. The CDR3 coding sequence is TGTGCCAGCAGCCAAGCGGCCCAGGGGACCCAGTACTTC. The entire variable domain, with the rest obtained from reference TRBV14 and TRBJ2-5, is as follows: EAGVTQFPSHSVIEKGQTVTLRCDPISGHDNLYWYRRVMGKEIKFLLHFVKESKQDESGMPNNRFLAERTGGTYSTLKVQPAELEDSGVYFCASSQAAQGTQYFGPGTRLLVL.

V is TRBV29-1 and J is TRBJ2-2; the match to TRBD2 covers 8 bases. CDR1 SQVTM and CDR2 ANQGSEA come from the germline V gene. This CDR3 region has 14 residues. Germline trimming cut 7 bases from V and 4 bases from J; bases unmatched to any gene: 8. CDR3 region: CSARAGASTGELFF. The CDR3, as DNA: TGCAGCGCCAGAGCGGGAGCGAGCACCGGGGAGCTGTTTTTT.

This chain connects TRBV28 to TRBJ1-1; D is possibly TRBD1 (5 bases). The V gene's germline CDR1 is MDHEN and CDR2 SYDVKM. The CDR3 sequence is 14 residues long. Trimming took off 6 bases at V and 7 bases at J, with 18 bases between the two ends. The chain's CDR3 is CASSPLGVYGEAFF. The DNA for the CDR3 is TGTGCCAGCAGCCCCTTGGGGGTTTACGGTGAAGCTTTCTTT.

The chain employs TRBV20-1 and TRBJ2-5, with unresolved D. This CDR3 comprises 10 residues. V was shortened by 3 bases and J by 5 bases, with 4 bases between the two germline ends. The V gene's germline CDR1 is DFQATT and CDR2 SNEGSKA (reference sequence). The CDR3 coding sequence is TGCAGTGCTAGGGGCGAGACCCAGTACTTC. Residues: CSARGETQYF.

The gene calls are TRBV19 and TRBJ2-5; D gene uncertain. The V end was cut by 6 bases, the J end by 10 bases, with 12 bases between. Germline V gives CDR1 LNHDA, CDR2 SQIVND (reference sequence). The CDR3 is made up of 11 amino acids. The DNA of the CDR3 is TGTGCCAGTAGAAGAGAGAGAGTCCAGTACTTC. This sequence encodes CASRRERVQYF. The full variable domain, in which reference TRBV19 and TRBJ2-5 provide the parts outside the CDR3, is DGGITQSPKYLFRKEGQNVTLSCEQNLNHDAMYWYRQDPGQGLRLIYYSQIVNDFQKGDIAEGYSVSREKKESFPLTVTSAQKNPTAFYLCASRRERVQYFGPGTRLLVL.

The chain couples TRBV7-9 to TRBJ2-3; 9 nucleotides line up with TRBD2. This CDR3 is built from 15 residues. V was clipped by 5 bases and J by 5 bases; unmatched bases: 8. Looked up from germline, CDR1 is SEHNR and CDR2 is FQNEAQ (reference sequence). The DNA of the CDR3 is TGTGCCAGCAGCCCACTTAGCGGGAGCCAAGATACGCAGTATTTT. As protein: CASSPLSGSQDTQYF.

The CDR3 loop is CATSRVGQPQHF. CDR3 DNA sequence: TGTGCCACCAGCAGAGTCGGTCAGCCCCAGCATTTT. The V gene is TRBV15, the J gene TRBJ1-5; D unclear. Germline CDR1 reads LNHNV; CDR2 reads YYDKDF (reference sequence). The CDR3 is 12 residues long. Trimming removed 1 base at V and 6 bases at J, with 4 bases between. The variable domain in full, completed from reference TRBV15 and TRBJ1-5, reads DAMVIQNPRYQVTQFGKPVTLSCSQTLNHNVMYWYQQKSSQAPKLLFHYYDKDFNNEADTPDNFQSRRPNTSFCFLDIRSPGLGDTAMYLCATSRVGQPQHFGDGTRLSIL.

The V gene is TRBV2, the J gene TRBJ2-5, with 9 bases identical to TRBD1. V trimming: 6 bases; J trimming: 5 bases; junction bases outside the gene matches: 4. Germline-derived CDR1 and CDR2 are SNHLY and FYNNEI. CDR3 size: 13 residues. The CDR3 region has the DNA TGTGCCAGCAGGGGGACAGGGTTGGAGACCCAGTACTTC. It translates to CASRGTGLETQYF.

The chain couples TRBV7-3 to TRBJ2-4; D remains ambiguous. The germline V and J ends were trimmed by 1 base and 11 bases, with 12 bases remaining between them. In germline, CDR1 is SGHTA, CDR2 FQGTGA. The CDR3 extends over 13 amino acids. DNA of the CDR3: TGTGCCAGCAGCTTAATCCCGAACCACCTTCAGTACTTC. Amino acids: CASSLIPNHLQYF.

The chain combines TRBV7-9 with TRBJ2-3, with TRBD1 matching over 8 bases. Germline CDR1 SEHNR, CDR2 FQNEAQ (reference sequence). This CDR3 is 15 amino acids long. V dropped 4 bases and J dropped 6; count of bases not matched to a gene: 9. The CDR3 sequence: CASSSGQGAMDTQYF. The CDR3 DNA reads TGTGCCAGCAGCTCCGGGCAGGGGGCAATGGATACGCAGTATTTT.

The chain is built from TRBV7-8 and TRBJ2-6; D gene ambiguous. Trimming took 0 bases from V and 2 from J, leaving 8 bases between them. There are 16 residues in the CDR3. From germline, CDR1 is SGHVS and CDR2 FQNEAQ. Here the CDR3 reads CASSLAPAAGANVLTF. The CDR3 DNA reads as TGTGCCAGCAGCTTAGCGCCGGCAGCTGGGGCCAACGTCCTGACTTTC.

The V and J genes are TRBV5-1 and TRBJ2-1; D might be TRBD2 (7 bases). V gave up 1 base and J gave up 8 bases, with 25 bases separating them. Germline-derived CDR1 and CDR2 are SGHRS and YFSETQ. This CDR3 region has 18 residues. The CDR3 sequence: CASSLNTLDSGMVDEQFF. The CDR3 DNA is TGCGCCAGCAGCTTGAATACGTTGGACAGCGGGATGGTCGATGAGCAGTTCTTC.

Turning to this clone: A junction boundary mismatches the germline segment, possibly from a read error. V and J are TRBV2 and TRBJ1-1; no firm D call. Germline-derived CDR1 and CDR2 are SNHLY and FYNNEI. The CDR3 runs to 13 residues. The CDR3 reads CASSAEWNTEAFF. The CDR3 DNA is TGTGCTAGCAGCGCTGAATGGAATACTGAAGCTTTCTTT.

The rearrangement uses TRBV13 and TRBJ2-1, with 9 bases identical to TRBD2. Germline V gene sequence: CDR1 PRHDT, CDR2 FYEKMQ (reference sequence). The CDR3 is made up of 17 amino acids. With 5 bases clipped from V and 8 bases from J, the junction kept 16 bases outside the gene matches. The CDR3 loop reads CASSPGGLREGLDEQFF. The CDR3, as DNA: TGTGCCAGCAGCCCCGGAGGGCTGCGGGAGGGCCTCGATGAGCAGTTCTTC. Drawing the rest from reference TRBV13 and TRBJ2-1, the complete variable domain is AAGVIQSPRHLIKEKRETATLKCYPIPRHDTVYWYQQGPGQDPQFLISFYEKMQSDKGSIPDRFSAQQFSDYHSELNMSSLELGDSALYFCASSPGGLREGLDEQFFGPGTRLTVL.

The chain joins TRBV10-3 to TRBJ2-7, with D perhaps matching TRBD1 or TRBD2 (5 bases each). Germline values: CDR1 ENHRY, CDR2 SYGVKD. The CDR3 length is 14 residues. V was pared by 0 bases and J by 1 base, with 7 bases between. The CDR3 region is CAISESRGSYEQYF. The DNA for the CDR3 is TGTGCCATCAGTGAGTCGAGGGGATCCTACGAGCAGTACTTC.

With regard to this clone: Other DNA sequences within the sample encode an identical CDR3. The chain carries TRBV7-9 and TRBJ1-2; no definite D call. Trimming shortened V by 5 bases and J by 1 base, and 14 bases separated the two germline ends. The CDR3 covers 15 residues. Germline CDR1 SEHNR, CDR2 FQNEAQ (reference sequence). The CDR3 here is CASSPNPARNYGYTF. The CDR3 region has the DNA TGTGCCAGCAGCCCTAACCCCGCCCGTAACTATGGCTACACCTTC.

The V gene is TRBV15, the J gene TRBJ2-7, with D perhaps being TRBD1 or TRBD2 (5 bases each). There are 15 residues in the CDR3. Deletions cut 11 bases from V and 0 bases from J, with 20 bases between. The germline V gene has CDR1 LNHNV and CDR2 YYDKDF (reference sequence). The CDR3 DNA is TGTGCCCCAAGGTGGGGCCCGGGGAGCTCCTACGAGCAGTACTTC. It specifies CAPRWGPGSSYEQYF.

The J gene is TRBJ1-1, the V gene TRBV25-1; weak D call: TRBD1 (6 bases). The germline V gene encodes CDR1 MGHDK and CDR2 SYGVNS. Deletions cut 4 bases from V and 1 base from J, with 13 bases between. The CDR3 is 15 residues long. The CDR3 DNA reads TGTGCCAGCAGTGGACAGGTTATGGGGAACACTGAAGCTTTCTTT. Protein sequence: CASSGQVMGNTEAFF.

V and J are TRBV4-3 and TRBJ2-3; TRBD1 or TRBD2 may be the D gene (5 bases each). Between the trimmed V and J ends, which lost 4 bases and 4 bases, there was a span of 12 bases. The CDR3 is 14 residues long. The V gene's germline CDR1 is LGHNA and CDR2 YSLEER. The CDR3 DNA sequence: TGCGCCAGCAGCCGTCGGGGCTCAGCAGATACGCAGTATTTT. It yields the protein CASSRRGSADTQYF.

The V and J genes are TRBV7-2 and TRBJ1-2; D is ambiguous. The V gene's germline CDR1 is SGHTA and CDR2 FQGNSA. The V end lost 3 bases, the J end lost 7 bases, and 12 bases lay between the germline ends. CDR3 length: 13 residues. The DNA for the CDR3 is TGTGCCAGCAGCTTGGACCCGACGGGTGGCTACACCTTC. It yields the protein CASSLDPTGGYTF.

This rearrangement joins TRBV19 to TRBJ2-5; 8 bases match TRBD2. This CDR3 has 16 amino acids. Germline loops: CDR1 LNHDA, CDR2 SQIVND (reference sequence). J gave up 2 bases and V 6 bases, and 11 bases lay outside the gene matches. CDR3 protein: CASSRTGTSGQETQYF. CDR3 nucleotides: TGTGCCAGTAGCCGGACCGGGACTAGTGGGCAAGAGACCCAGTACTTC.

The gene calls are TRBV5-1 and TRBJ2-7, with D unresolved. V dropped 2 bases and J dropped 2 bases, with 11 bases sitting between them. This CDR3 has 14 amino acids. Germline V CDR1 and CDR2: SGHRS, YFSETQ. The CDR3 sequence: CASSLDQTTYEQYF. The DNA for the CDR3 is TGCGCCAGCAGCTTAGATCAGACCACCTACGAGCAGTACTTC.

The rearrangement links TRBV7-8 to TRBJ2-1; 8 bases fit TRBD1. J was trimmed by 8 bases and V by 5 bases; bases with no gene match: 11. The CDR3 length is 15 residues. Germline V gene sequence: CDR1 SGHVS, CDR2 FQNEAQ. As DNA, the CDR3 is TGTGCCAGCAGCGAAAGGAGGACAGGGAAATATGAGCAGTTCTTC. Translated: CASSERRTGKYEQFF.

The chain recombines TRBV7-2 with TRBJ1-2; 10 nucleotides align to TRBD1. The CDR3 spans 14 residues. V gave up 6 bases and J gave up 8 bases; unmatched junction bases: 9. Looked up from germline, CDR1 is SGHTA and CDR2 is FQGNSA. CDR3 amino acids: CASSRIRDRGGYTF. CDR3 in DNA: TGTGCCAGCAGTCGTATTCGGGACAGGGGAGGCTACACCTTC.

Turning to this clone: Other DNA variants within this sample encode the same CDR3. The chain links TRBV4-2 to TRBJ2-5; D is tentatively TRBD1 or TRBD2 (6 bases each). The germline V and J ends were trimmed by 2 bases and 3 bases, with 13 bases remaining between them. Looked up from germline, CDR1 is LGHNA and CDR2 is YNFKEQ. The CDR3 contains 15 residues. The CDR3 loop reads CASSQSAGQKETQYF. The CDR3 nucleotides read TGTGCCAGCAGCCAATCGGCGGGACAAAAAGAGACCCAGTACTTC.

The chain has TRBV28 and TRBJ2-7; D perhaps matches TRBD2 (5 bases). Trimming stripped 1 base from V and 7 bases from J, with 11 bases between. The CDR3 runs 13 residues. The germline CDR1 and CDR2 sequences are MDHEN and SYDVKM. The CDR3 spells CASSLYPEREQYF. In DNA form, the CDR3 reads TGTGCCAGCAGTTTATACCCGGAGCGGGAGCAGTACTTC. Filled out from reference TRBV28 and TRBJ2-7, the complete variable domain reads DVKVTQSSRYLVKRTGEKVFLECVQDMDHENMFWYRQDPGLGLRLIYFSYDVKMKEKGDIPEGYSVSREKKERFSLILESASTNQTSMYLCASSLYPEREQYFGPGTRLTVT.

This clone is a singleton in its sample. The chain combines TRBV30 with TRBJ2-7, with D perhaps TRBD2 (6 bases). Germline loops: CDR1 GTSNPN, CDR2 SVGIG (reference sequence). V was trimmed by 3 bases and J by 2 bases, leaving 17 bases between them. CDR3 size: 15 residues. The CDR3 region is CAWREPGASPYEQYF. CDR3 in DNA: TGTGCCTGGAGAGAACCGGGAGCGAGCCCCTACGAGCAGTACTTC.

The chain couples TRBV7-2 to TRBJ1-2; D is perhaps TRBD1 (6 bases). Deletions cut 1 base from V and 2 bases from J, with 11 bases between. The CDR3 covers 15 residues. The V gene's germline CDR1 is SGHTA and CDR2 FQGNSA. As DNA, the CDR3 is TGTGCCAGCAGCTTAGAAGGGGGATTCAACTATGGCTACACCTTC. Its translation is CASSLEGGFNYGYTF. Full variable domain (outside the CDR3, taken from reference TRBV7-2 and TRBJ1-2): GAGVSQSPSNKVTEKGKDVELRCDPISGHTALYWYRQSLGQGLEFLIYFQGNSAPDKSGLPSDRFSAERTGGSVSTLTIQRTQQEDSAVYLCASSLEGGFNYGYTFGSGTRLTVV.